These 22 T cell receptor beta chains share one sample of origin, sequenced in a study of T cells in Graves' hyperthyroidism and ophthalmopathy (dated by TCRdb to the late 2010s). Receptors were amplified or captured by multiplex PCR. The listed sequencing device is Illumina HiSeq 2000. TCR beta CDR3 regions were amplified from RNA transcripts. A first-round RT-PCR of the TCR CDR3 used the HTBI primer set with the Qiagen OneStep RT-PCR kit. TCRdb reran the public reads through fastp at Q25 and MiXCR, keeping productive beta chains. Each record represents a unique CDR3 protein, reported with the most common genes and DNA among its rows. Present in this sample are around 300,000 distinct CDR3 sequences, about an eighth of which were seen just once. The ten largest clones capture approximately 7.8% of the sample. Sequenced input: blood. All receptors come from a woman aged 25 to 45 with Graves' hyperthyroidism that later progressed to Graves' ophthalmopathy.

This clonotype was observed at least ten times. The chain uses TRBV7-2 and TRBJ2-1; D is ambiguous. Trimming cost V 3 bases and J 4 bases, with 13 bases left between them. In germline, CDR1 is SGHTA, CDR2 FQGNSA. This CDR3 has 15 amino acids. The CDR3 reads CASSFSGSKYNEQFF. Here the CDR3 DNA reads TGTGCCAGCAGCTTTTCGGGTTCGAAATACAATGAGCAGTTCTTC.

V is TRBV6-2 or TRBV6-3 and J is TRBJ1-3; D unresolved. V was clipped by 4 bases and J by 4 bases, with 14 bases between them. Germline V gene lookup returns CDR1 MNHEY and CDR2 SVGEGT. This CDR3 contains 15 residues. CDR3 amino acids: CASSFSTAVGNTIYF. The CDR3, as DNA: TGTGCCAGCAGTTTTTCAACGGCCGTAGGAAACACCATATATTTT.

This clonotype occurred many times. The V gene is TRBV15, the J gene TRBJ2-7; D not resolved. Germline V gene data show CDR1 as LNHNV and CDR2 as YYDKDF (reference sequence). V lost 0 bases, J lost 3 bases, and 6 bases lay in between. The CDR3 contains 13 residues. The CDR3 coding sequence is TGTGCCACCAGCAGAGAAACTGGCTACGAGCAGTACTTC. Its translation is CATSRETGYEQYF.

Many counts were recorded for this clonotype. The rearrangement joins TRBV7-2 to TRBJ2-1, with 14 positions matching TRBD2. Germline V lookup: CDR1 SGHTA, CDR2 FQGNSA. V was clipped by 6 bases and J by 3 bases; unmatched bases: 10. This CDR3 has 18 amino acids. This CDR3 reads CASRLRGTSGSHYNEQFF. The CDR3 DNA reads as TGTGCCAGCAGATTAAGGGGGACTAGCGGGAGCCACTACAATGAGCAGTTCTTC.

The chain has TRBV6-1 and TRBJ2-5; tentative D call: TRBD2 (5 bases). Trimming left V 8 bases short and J 12 bases short, with 19 bases between. Germline V CDR1 and CDR2: MNHNS, SASEGT. The CDR3 sequence is 12 residues long. The CDR3 coding sequence is TGTGCCAGCGCCCCGGATGAGGCAGCGGAGTACTTC. This codes for CASAPDEAAEYF.

The chain links TRBV2 to TRBJ2-1; the match to TRBD2 covers 8 bases. The CDR3 length is 14 residues. Germline-derived CDR1 and CDR2 are SNHLY and FYNNEI. J gave up 5 bases and V 4 bases, and 4 bases lay outside the gene matches. The CDR3 protein is CASSVLAGNNEQFF. CDR3 DNA: TGTGCCAGCAGTGTTCTAGCGGGTAACAATGAGCAGTTCTTC.

This clonotype was observed many times. V usage is TRBV20-1 and J usage is TRBJ2-1; D might be TRBD2 (6 bases). This CDR3 contains 16 residues. V was trimmed by 6 bases and J by 6 bases, leaving 24 bases between them. Germline values: CDR1 DFQATT, CDR2 SNEGSKA (reference sequence). The CDR3 region has the DNA TGCAGTGCCCATCGAACCATAGGGCGAGCGGGCAATGAGCAGTTCTTC. It yields the protein CSAHRTIGRAGNEQFF.

The table lists this clonotype with many counts. Written as DNA, the CDR3 is TGTGCCAGCAGCTTCCCTGACACCTCCTATGGCTACACCTTC. Translating gives CASSFPDTSYGYTF. This rearrangement joins TRBV7-9 to TRBJ1-2; D is ambiguous. This CDR3 has 14 residues. The ends were cut back, 3 bases at V and 4 bases at J, with 12 bases in the middle. Germline V gene data show CDR1 as SEHNR and CDR2 as FQNEAQ (reference sequence).

This clonotype has just a few counts. The gene calls are TRBV27 and TRBJ2-2; D not resolved. V lost 5 bases and J lost 6, with 10 bases in between. The CDR3 runs to 13 residues. Germline V gives CDR1 MNHEY, CDR2 SMNVEV (reference sequence). DNA for the CDR3: TGTGCCAGCAGTCCCGTGGGCCCCGGGGAGCTGTTTTTT. This sequence encodes CASSPVGPGELFF.

The sample holds many counts of this clonotype. The rearrangement uses TRBV20-1 and TRBJ2-7, with D uncertain. Germline CDR1 reads DFQATT; CDR2 reads SNEGSKA (reference sequence). Deletions cut 2 bases from V and 3 bases from J, with 14 bases between. CDR3 length: 14 residues. CDR3 region: CSARRASNVYEQYF. In DNA form, the CDR3 reads TGCAGTGCTAGACGAGCGAGTAACGTCTACGAGCAGTACTTC.

The chain carries TRBV30 and TRBJ2-1; TRBD2 matches 7 bases. CDR3 size: 15 residues. The junction had 14 bases not matched to a gene; V was cut back by 3 bases and J by 9 bases. In germline, CDR1 is GTSNPN, CDR2 SVGIG (reference sequence). The CDR3 protein is CAWRWGGSGKSEQFF. CDR3 sequence (DNA): TGTGCCTGGAGGTGGGGCGGGAGTGGTAAGAGTGAGCAGTTCTTC.

There are many counts of this clonotype. This chain joins TRBV7-8 and TRBJ1-1; 11 bases fit TRBD1. Losses at the gene ends were 4 bases for V and 1 base for J; bases not matched to a gene: 5. Germline V lookup: CDR1 SGHVS, CDR2 FQNEAQ. This CDR3 has 16 residues. CDR3: CASSSGQGAKNTEAFF. The CDR3 DNA sequence: TGTGCCAGCAGCTCCGGACAGGGGGCTAAGAACACTGAAGCTTTCTTT.

Ten or more counts support this clonotype. The CDR3 region is CASEPGQVSYEQYF. Here the CDR3 DNA reads TGTGCCAGCGAGCCGGGACAAGTCTCCTACGAGCAGTACTTC. This chain connects TRBV28 to TRBJ2-7, with a possible D match to TRBD1 (6 bases). The V end was cut by 8 bases, the J end by 0 bases, with 14 bases between. This CDR3 is 14 amino acids long. Germline CDR1 is MDHEN and CDR2 is SYDVKM. Variable domain in full (rest from reference TRBV28 and TRBJ2-7): DVKVTQSSRYLVKRTGEKVFLECVQDMDHENMFWYRQDPGLGLRLIYFSYDVKMKEKGDIPEGYSVSREKKERFSLILESASTNQTSMYLCASEPGQVSYEQYFGPGTRLTVT.

Ten or more counts support this clonotype. V usage is TRBV20-1 and J usage is TRBJ1-6; no reliable D call. The CDR3 consists of 12 residues. Trimming pared 0 bases from V and 9 bases from J, leaving 6 bases between. Per the germline V gene, CDR1 is DFQATT and CDR2 is SNEGSKA (reference sequence). The CDR3 sequence: CSARDPVSPLHF. The CDR3 coding sequence is TGCAGTGCTAGAGATCCGGTTTCACCCCTCCACTTT.

Regarding this clonotype: Being one base from a much bigger clone, this may be a read error. The rearrangement links TRBV12-3 or TRBV12-4 to TRBJ2-6; D possibly corresponds to TRBD2 (5 bases). V lost 6 bases to trimming and J lost 2 bases, with 14 bases between them. CDR3 size: 16 residues. In nucleotides, the CDR3 is TGTGCCAGCAGGCAACGGGGAAGCGCTGGGGCCAACGTCCTGACTTTC. It encodes CASRQRGSAGANVLTF.

This clonotype occurred a few times. The chain employs TRBV19 and TRBJ2-5, with D tentatively TRBD1 (6 bases). Germline V lookup: CDR1 LNHDA, CDR2 SQIVND (reference sequence). This CDR3 is 16 amino acids long. Trimming stripped 5 bases from V and 2 bases from J, with 18 bases between. The CDR3 region has the DNA TGTGCCAGTAGTGGGGGACAATTCTTGGGACAAGAGACCCAGTACTTC. Protein: CASSGGQFLGQETQYF.

This clonotype was recorded many times. This CDR3 reads CASSLVTSGSADTQYF. The CDR3 DNA reads TGTGCCAGCAGCTTGGTTACTAGCGGGAGCGCAGATACGCAGTATTTT. The gene calls are TRBV7-6 and TRBJ2-3, with 11 bases matching TRBD2. CDR1 SGHVS and CDR2 FNYEAQ come from the germline V gene. The CDR3 has 16 residues. Trimming at V came to 3 bases and at J to 4 bases, leaving 6 bases not matched to a gene.

This clonotype was observed many times. The gene calls are TRBV5-1 and TRBJ2-2, with D tentatively TRBD1 or TRBD2 (6 bases each). CDR1 and CDR2 from the germline V gene are SGHRS and YFSETQ. The CDR3 consists of 16 residues. Trimming stripped 3 bases from V and 1 base from J, with 13 bases between. This CDR3 is CASSYWGALNTGELFF. DNA of the CDR3: TGCGCCAGCAGCTACTGGGGGGCTCTGAACACCGGGGAGCTGTTTTTT. Full variable domain (rest looked up from reference TRBV5-1 and TRBJ2-2): KAGVTQTPRYLIKTRGQQVTLSCSPISGHRSVSWYQQTPGQGLQFLFEYFSETQRNKGNFPGRFSGRQFSNSRSEMNVSTLELGDSALYLCASSYWGALNTGELFFGEGSRLTVL.

The rearrangement links TRBV29-1 to TRBJ2-2; D not certain. Germline-derived CDR1 and CDR2 are SQVTM and ANQGSEA. The CDR3 loop spans 12 amino acids. V was pared by 7 bases and J by 0 bases, with 6 bases between. CDR3 amino acids: CSGQANTGELFF. The CDR3 DNA sequence: TGCAGCGGTCAGGCGAACACCGGGGAGCTGTTTTTT.

This clonotype has a handful of counts. The CDR3 sequence is CASSLSFGTSYEQYF. The CDR3 nucleotides read TGTGCCAGCAGCTTAAGTTTCGGGACGTCCTACGAGCAGTACTTC. This chain links TRBV7-2 with TRBJ2-7; D is tentatively TRBD1 or TRBD2 (5 bases each). The CDR3 extends over 15 amino acids. The germline V gene encodes CDR1 SGHTA and CDR2 FQGNSA. Trimming removed 2 bases from V and 1 base from J, with 12 bases in between.

This clonotype was seen many times. The V gene is TRBV4-3, the J gene TRBJ2-7; 7 bases line up with TRBD1. The V gene end was trimmed by 0 bases and the J gene end by 5 bases; junction bases not matched to a gene: 7. The CDR3 loop spans 15 amino acids. Per germline, CDR1 LGHNA and CDR2 YSLEER. CDR3 residues: CASSQDRGPGNEQYF. The DNA for the CDR3 is TGCGCCAGCAGCCAAGATAGGGGGCCTGGCAACGAGCAGTACTTC.

This clonotype was seen ten or more times. The chain is built from TRBV15 and TRBJ1-4, with 7 bases lining up with TRBD1. With V trimmed by 3 bases and J by 7 bases, 8 bases remained unmatched. Germline V CDR1 and CDR2: LNHNV, YYDKDF (reference sequence). The CDR3 runs to 15 residues. Here the CDR3 reads CATSSGKQGFEKLFF. The CDR3 DNA follows: TGTGCCACCAGCAGTGGGAAACAGGGGTTTGAAAAACTGTTTTTT.